This T cell receptor beta chain appears in the sequencing data of a study of regulatory T cells in long-lasting Graves disease. Time point denoted: persistent/refractory GD, antithyroid drugs over 5 years with positive TRAb. From PBMCs, RNA was extracted and then used to make the TCR library. Combining iRepertoire HTBI primers with Arm-PCR of CDR3 regions, the authors built TCR beta libraries. From the multiplex PCR reads, TCRdb called clonotypes with MiXCR, one entry per CDR3 protein. In the table there are a few hundred thousand distinct CDR3 sequences, more than 20% of which are singletons. There are 12 residues in the CDR3. V was trimmed by 4 bases and J by 5 bases, leaving 9 bases between them. Germline V gene lookup returns CDR1 SGHDN and CDR2 FVKESK. Comments on this clonotype: This is likely a read error, given that the CDR3 carries no conserved phenylalanine or tryptophan at its end.

The clonotype comes from a woman aged 40-49 years with Graves disease. The chain links TRBV14 to TRBJ2-7; D possibly corresponds to TRBD1 (6 bases). The sample in question was peripheral blood mononuclear cells (PBMCs), obtained when the disease was refractory, from a patient treated with antithyroid drugs. The CDR3 nucleotides are TGTGCCAGCAGCCCTACAGGGAACGAGCAGTACTCC. Translating gives CASSPTGNEQYS.